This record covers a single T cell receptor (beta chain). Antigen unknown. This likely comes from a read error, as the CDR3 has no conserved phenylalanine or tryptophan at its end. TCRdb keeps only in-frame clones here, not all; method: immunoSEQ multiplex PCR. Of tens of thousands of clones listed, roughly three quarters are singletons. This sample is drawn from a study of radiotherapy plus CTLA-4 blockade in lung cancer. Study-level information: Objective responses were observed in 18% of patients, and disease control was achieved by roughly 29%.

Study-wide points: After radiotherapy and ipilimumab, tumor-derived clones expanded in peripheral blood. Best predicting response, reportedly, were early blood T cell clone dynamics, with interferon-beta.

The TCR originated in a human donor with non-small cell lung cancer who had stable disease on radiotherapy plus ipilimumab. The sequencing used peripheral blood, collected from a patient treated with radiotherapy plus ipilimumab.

The CDR3 is CASSESGRTYYGYTL. The CDR3 nucleotides are TGTGCCAGCAGTGAATCGGGGAGGACCTACTATGGCTACACCCTC. The gene calls are TRBV6-1 and TRBJ1-2, with D uncertain. The V gene lost 2 bases and the J gene lost 3 bases, with 13 bases spanning the gap. Germline CDR1 reads MNHNS; CDR2 reads SASEGT. There are 15 residues in the CDR3.